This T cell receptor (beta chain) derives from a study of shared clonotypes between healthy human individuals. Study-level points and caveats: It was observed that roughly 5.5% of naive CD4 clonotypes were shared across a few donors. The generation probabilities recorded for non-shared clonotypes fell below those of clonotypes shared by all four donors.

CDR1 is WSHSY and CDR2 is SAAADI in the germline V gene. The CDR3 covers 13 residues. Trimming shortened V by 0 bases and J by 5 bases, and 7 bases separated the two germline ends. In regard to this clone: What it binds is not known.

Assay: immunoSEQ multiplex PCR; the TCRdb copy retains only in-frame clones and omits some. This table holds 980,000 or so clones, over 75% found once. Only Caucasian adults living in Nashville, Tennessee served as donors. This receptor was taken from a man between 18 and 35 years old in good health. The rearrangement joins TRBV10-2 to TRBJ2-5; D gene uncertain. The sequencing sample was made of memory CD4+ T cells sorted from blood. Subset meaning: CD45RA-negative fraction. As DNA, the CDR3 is TGCGCCAGCAGTGAGTCTATGAAGGAGACCCAGTACTTC. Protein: CASSESMKETQYF.